This T cell receptor (beta chain) is from a study of early T cells in non-severe SARS-CoV-2 infection. Study conclusions and caveats: In VDJdb matching, anti-spike CD8 responses were favored while private and CD4 specificities went missing.

Concerning this clonotype: The antigen remains unidentified. An end of the junction does not agree with germline; a read error may underlie this.

The CDR3 has 14 residues. Germline V CDR1 and CDR2: SGHAT, FQDESV (reference sequence). In TCRdb, the 5' RACE reads were re-called with MiXCR into one record per CDR3 protein. The sample includes about 16,000 distinct CDR3 sequences, more than 4.5% seen only once; the top ten take 6.5% to 8.5%. The material sequenced was whole blood. The source is an adult who was a healthcare worker with PCR-confirmed SARS-CoV-2 infection or an uninfected control (not recorded which). This chain connects TRBV11-1 to TRBJ1-1, with D hard to call. CDR3 DNA sequence: TGTACCAGCAGCCTCCAGACACCGAACACTGAAGCTTTCTTT. This sequence encodes CTSSLQTPNTEAFF.